These 8 T cell receptor beta chains were all obtained from the same sample, sequenced in a study of T cell repertoires in cytomegalovirus infection. In TCRdb, the reads were re-called with MiXCR into one record per CDR3 protein. The table has approximately 700,000 distinct CDR3 sequences, 35% seen once. Sequences were obtained from PBMCs. The receptor source for this set is a human donor in good health (CMV status not recorded). Some clones in this sample may be carry-over from other donors' samples.

CDR3 nucleotides: TGTGCCAGCAGCTTGCCGGCGGCCTTCTCACCCCTCCACTTT. The encoded protein is CASSLPAAFSPLHF. V gene TRBV5-6 combines with J gene TRBJ1-6; D uncertain. V lost 1 base to trimming and J lost 10 bases, with 12 bases between them. Germline V gene lookup returns CDR1 SGHDT and CDR2 YYEEEE. The CDR3 extends over 14 amino acids.

V is TRBV5-1 and J is TRBJ2-7; no clear D gene. CDR3 length: 15 amino acids. Trimming pared 2 bases from V and 5 bases from J, leaving 17 bases between. Germline values: CDR1 SGHRS, CDR2 YFSETQ. This CDR3 reads CASSFVADQRDEQYF. The CDR3 DNA is TGCGCCAGCAGCTTCGTCGCCGACCAACGGGACGAGCAGTACTTC.

This clonotype was seen ten or more times. This chain joins TRBV7-9 and TRBJ1-6; D is ambiguous. Between the trimmed V and J ends, which lost 4 bases and 3 bases, there was a span of 10 bases. The germline gives CDR1 SEHNR, CDR2 FQNEAQ (reference sequence). CDR3 length: 15 residues. The CDR3 coding sequence is TGTGCCAGCAGCTCCTCCGGTTTCTATAATTCACCCCTCCACTTT. Encoded protein: CASSSSGFYNSPLHF.

This chain joins TRBV28 and TRBJ2-5; 9 bases match TRBD2. J was trimmed by 7 bases and V by 8 bases; bases with no gene match: 14. Germline CDR1 is MDHEN and CDR2 is SYDVKM. This CDR3 comprises 15 residues. The CDR3 loop reads CASSRSGGPVGTQYF. The DNA of the CDR3 is TGTGCCAGCTCGAGGAGCGGGGGGCCGGTCGGGACCCAGTACTTC.

This clonotype occurred a few times. This chain connects TRBV11-1 to TRBJ1-1; tentatively, D is TRBD1 (5 bases). The CDR3 covers 14 residues. Trimming pared 5 bases from V and 4 bases from J, leaving 14 bases between. CDR1 is SGHAT and CDR2 is FQDESV in the germline V gene (reference sequence). DNA of the CDR3: TGTGCCAGCAGCCATCCTGGGACGGGCACTGAAGCTTTCTTT. Its protein product is CASSHPGTGTEAFF.

The chain joins TRBV12-3 or TRBV12-4 to TRBJ2-5; no clear D gene. The CDR3 is made up of 15 amino acids. Trimming left V 3 bases short and J 10 bases short, with 21 bases between. This CDR3 is CASSFNIASPPNQYF. The DNA of the CDR3 is TGTGCCAGCAGTTTTAATATTGCCAGTCCACCGAACCAGTACTTC.

This clonotype appeared many times. The chain couples TRBV19 to TRBJ2-1; 8 bases are a match to TRBD2. The CDR3 sequence is 15 residues long. Germline V lookup: CDR1 LNHDA, CDR2 SQIVND (reference sequence). The J segment lost 4 bases and the V segment lost 3 bases, leaving 5 bases of the junction unmatched. CDR3 protein: CASSMDSGAYNEQFF. CDR3 bases: TGTGCCAGTAGTATGGATAGCGGGGCTTACAATGAGCAGTTCTTC.

This chain joins TRBV28 and TRBJ2-1; maybe TRBD2 (6 bases). Germline V gene lookup returns CDR1 MDHEN and CDR2 SYDVKM. Trimming stripped 5 bases from V and 12 bases from J, with 14 bases between. The CDR3 sequence is 12 residues long. CDR3 amino acids: CASSTGLSWQFF. The CDR3 nucleotides read TGTGCCAGCAGTACGGGACTCTCCTGGCAGTTCTTC.